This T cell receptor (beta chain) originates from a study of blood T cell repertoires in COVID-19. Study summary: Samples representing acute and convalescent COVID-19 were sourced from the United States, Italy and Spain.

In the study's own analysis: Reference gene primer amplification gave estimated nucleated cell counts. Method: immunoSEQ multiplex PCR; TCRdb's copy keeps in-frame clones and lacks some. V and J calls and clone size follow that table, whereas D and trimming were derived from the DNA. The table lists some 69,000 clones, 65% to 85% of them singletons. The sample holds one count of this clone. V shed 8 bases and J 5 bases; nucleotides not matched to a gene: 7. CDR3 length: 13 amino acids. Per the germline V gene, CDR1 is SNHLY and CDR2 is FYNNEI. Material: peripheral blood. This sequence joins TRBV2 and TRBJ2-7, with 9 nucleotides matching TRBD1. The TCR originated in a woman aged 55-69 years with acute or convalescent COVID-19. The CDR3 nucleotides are TGTGCCAGCGAGGGACAGGGTCTTAACGAGCAGTACTTC. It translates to CASEGQGLNEQYF. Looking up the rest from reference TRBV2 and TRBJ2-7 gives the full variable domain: EPEVTQTPSHQVTQMGQEVILRCVPISNHLYFYWYRQILGQKVEFLVSFYNNEISEKSEIFDDQFSVERPDGSNFTLKIRSTKLEDSAMYFCASEGQGLNEQYFGPGTRLTVT.